The 25 T cell receptor beta chains below were found in one sample sequenced in a study of T-cell memory formation after mild COVID-19. TCRdb recomputed calls from the 5' RACE reads with MiXCR, one row per CDR3 protein. Of 450,000 or so distinct CDR3 sequences listed, around 27% were seen once; the top ten hold 9.5% to 15%. Sequencing was carried out using PBMCs or a T cell subset sorted from them (not recorded which). All receptors derive from an adult woman who had mild COVID-19 (a few samples of this study predate the infection). Cell type and time point are not known.

This clonotype showed up just once. J is TRBJ1-5 and V is TRBV29-1; D uncertain. V lost 4 bases, J lost 0 bases, and 13 bases lay in between. The CDR3 length is 15 residues. The V gene's germline CDR1 is SQVTM and CDR2 ANQGSEA. The CDR3 nucleotides read TGCAGCGTTGTGGCGGCGGTTCATAGCAATCAGCCCCAGCATTTT. Translation gives CSVVAAVHSNQPQHF.

This chain links TRBV12-3 or TRBV12-4 with TRBJ2-1; 16 nucleotides match TRBD2. V dropped 5 bases and J dropped 5; count of bases not matched to a gene: 6. The CDR3 spans 17 residues. CDR3 protein: CASSPTGLAGGDNEQFF. DNA of the CDR3: TGTGCCAGCAGTCCAACGGGACTAGCGGGAGGGGACAATGAGCAGTTCTTC.

This sequence joins TRBV6-1 and TRBJ2-1; D gene unclear. The ends were cut back, 1 base at V and 0 bases at J, with 7 bases in the middle. Germline-derived CDR1 and CDR2 are MNHNS and SASEGT. The CDR3 totals 15 residues. CDR3 DNA sequence: TGTGCCAGCAGTGAAGTGCCGGGCTCCTACAATGAGCAGTTCTTC. This encodes CASSEVPGSYNEQFF.

The J gene is TRBJ2-2, the V gene TRBV6-2 or TRBV6-3; 7 bases are a match to TRBD2. CDR3 length: 16 amino acids. In germline, CDR1 is MNHEY, CDR2 SVGEGT. J lost 4 bases, V lost 4 bases, and 9 bases had no gene match. CDR3 loop: CASSLTAGPSTGELFF. The CDR3 coding sequence is TGTGCCAGCAGTTTAACAGCGGGACCTTCCACCGGGGAGCTGTTTTTT.

This clonotype was seen repeatedly, ten times or more. The chain combines TRBV12-3 or TRBV12-4 with TRBJ2-7, with D uncertain. The V gene lost 3 bases and the J gene lost 6 bases, with 12 bases spanning the gap. The CDR3 has 13 amino acids. This chain's CDR3 is CASSFEHQAEQYF. As DNA, the CDR3 is TGTGCCAGCAGTTTTGAGCATCAAGCCGAGCAGTACTTC.

This sequence joins TRBV7-2 and TRBJ2-1; 7 bases agree with TRBD2. Germline loops: CDR1 SGHTA, CDR2 FQGNSA. The J segment lost 4 bases and the V segment lost 5 bases, leaving 8 bases of the junction unmatched. CDR3 length: 15 amino acids. The CDR3: CASSTQAGTYNEQFF. For the CDR3, the DNA is TGTGCCAGCAGCACCCAAGCGGGGACTTACAATGAGCAGTTCTTC.

There are a few counts of this clonotype. The CDR3 nucleotides are TGCAGCGTTGAATGGGCTAGCGGGGGGAATTACAATGAGCAGTTCTTC. The encoded protein is CSVEWASGGNYNEQFF. This chain uses TRBV29-1 with TRBJ2-1; 11 bases map to TRBD2. The CDR3 sequence is 16 residues long. Germline loops: CDR1 SQVTM, CDR2 ANQGSEA. Germline trimming cut 2 bases from V and 4 bases from J; bases unmatched to any gene: 7.

This clonotype has a handful of counts. It may be a read error: a sequence one base away is much more abundant. The chain recombines TRBV7-9 with TRBJ2-3; D is unresolved. The germline gives CDR1 SEHNR, CDR2 FQNEAQ (reference sequence). Trimming cost V 6 bases and J 0 bases, with 4 bases left between them. The CDR3 loop spans 12 amino acids. This chain's CDR3 is CASRPSTDTQYF. The CDR3 DNA reads TGTGCCAGCAGGCCTAGCACAGATACGCAGTATTTT.

V is TRBV6-2 or TRBV6-3 and J is TRBJ2-7, with D possibly being TRBD2 (6 bases). This CDR3 is 13 amino acids long. The V gene's germline CDR1 is MNHEY and CDR2 SVGEGT. V was trimmed by 2 bases and J by 7 bases, leaving 12 bases between them. The CDR3 region is CASSYEGRREQYF. CDR3 bases: TGTGCCAGCAGTTACGAAGGGAGGAGGGAGCAGTACTTC.

The chain recombines TRBV20-1 with TRBJ2-3, with 8 bases that match TRBD2. The germline gives CDR1 DFQATT, CDR2 SNEGSKA (reference sequence). This CDR3 region has 17 residues. Germline trimming cut 0 bases from V and 3 bases from J; bases unmatched to any gene: 11. CDR3 in amino acids: CSARDLFGGGRTDTQYF. Written as DNA, the CDR3 is TGCAGTGCTAGAGATCTTTTTGGCGGCGGGAGGACAGATACGCAGTATTTT.

The J gene is TRBJ2-7, the V gene TRBV5-1, with TRBD2 identical over 14 bases. The V gene's germline CDR1 is SGHRS and CDR2 YFSETQ. The CDR3 runs to 15 residues. V shed 4 bases, J shed 5 bases, and the junction held 5 bases outside the gene matches. CDR3 region: CASSLGTSGSHEQYF. The CDR3 nucleotides read TGCGCCAGCAGCCTCGGGACTAGCGGGAGCCACGAGCAGTACTTC.

The rearrangement joins TRBV5-1 to TRBJ1-2; D not resolved. The CDR3 sequence is 12 residues long. The V end lost 0 bases, the J end lost 5 bases, and 5 bases lay between the germline ends. Germline loops: CDR1 SGHRS, CDR2 YFSETQ. DNA of the CDR3: TGCGCCAGCAGCTTGGATTGGTATGGCTACACCTTC. Protein product: CASSLDWYGYTF.

This clonotype appeared a few times. The chain couples TRBV12-3 or TRBV12-4 to TRBJ1-4, with TRBD1 as a possible D gene (5 bases). CDR3 length: 16 residues. V dropped 3 bases and J dropped 5 bases, with 16 bases sitting between them. Written as DNA, the CDR3 is TGTGCCAGCAGTTTCTCCCGGGGACGGAGAAATGAAAAACTGTTTTTT. Its translation: CASSFSRGRRNEKLFF.

The chain uses TRBV5-1 and TRBJ2-1, with D possibly being TRBD1 (6 bases). Germline CDR1 is SGHRS and CDR2 is YFSETQ. The CDR3 contains 13 residues. V was clipped by 2 bases and J by 9 bases, with 12 bases between them. CDR3 residues: CASSFREGVEQFF. The CDR3, as DNA: TGCGCCAGCAGCTTCCGAGAGGGGGTTGAGCAGTTCTTC.

This clonotype was detected only a few times. This chain joins TRBV19 and TRBJ1-1, with D unclear. Per the germline V gene, CDR1 is LNHDA and CDR2 is SQIVND (reference sequence). The CDR3 runs 14 residues. V was pared by 0 bases and J by 5 bases, with 10 bases between. CDR3 loop: CASSIERVGTEAFF. As DNA, the CDR3 is TGTGCCAGTAGTATAGAAAGGGTGGGGACTGAAGCTTTCTTT.

This clonotype was detected a few times. J is TRBJ1-5 and V is TRBV12-3 or TRBV12-4; TRBD1 matches at 8 bases. This CDR3 contains 15 residues. The trim removed 4 bases at V and 1 base at J, leaving 3 bases unmatched. The CDR3 protein is CASSSDRGSNQPQHF. The CDR3 nucleotides are TGTGCCAGCAGTTCCGACAGGGGAAGCAATCAGCCCCAGCATTTT.

V usage is TRBV12-5 and J usage is TRBJ2-1, with 16 bases that match TRBD2. This CDR3 is 21 amino acids long. With V trimmed by 2 bases and J by 0 bases, 10 bases remained unmatched. CDR1 LGHNT and CDR2 FRNRAP come from the germline V gene. The CDR3 loop is CASGLSTGGLAGGSSYNEQFF. DNA for the CDR3: TGTGCTAGTGGTTTGTCCACGGGGGGACTAGCGGGAGGGAGCTCCTACAATGAGCAGTTCTTC.

This sequence joins TRBV20-1 and TRBJ2-6; no reliable D call. Trimming cost V 0 bases and J 0 bases, with 9 bases left between them. The CDR3 spans 16 residues. Germline loops: CDR1 DFQATT, CDR2 SNEGSKA (reference sequence). CDR3 coding DNA: TGCAGTGCTAGAGATTCCCGTACCTCTGGGGCCAACGTCCTGACTTTC. Translating gives CSARDSRTSGANVLTF.

This clonotype has just a few counts. This chain joins TRBV9 and TRBJ2-1, with unresolved D. The germline V gene has CDR1 SGDLS and CDR2 YYNGEE. This CDR3 contains 14 residues. V gave up 0 bases and J gave up 5 bases, with 9 bases separating them. CDR3 nucleotide sequence: TGTGCCAGCAGCGTAGAGGTAGTTGACAATGAGCAGTTCTTC. It translates to CASSVEVVDNEQFF.

The rearrangement uses TRBV5-1 and TRBJ2-7, with 8 positions matching TRBD1. There are 14 residues in the CDR3. V trimming: 4 bases; J trimming: 5 bases; junction bases outside the gene matches: 8. CDR1 and CDR2 (germline): SGHRS, YFSETQ. Here the CDR3 reads CASSPGQEFNEQYF. For the CDR3, the DNA is TGCGCCAGCAGCCCGGGACAGGAGTTTAACGAGCAGTACTTC.

V is TRBV5-1 and J is TRBJ2-7; TRBD2 might be the D (6 bases). Deletions cut 4 bases from V and 3 bases from J, with 17 bases between. Per germline, CDR1 SGHRS and CDR2 YFSETQ. The CDR3 length is 15 residues. As DNA, the CDR3 is TGCGCCAGCAGCCCTGGAAATAGCGGAGTCTACGAGCAGTACTTC. Its translation is CASSPGNSGVYEQYF.

The chain combines TRBV9 with TRBJ2-5; 9 bases line up with TRBD2. The J segment lost 3 bases and the V segment lost 2 bases, leaving 5 bases of the junction unmatched. The CDR3 contains 15 residues. Germline V gives CDR1 SGDLS, CDR2 YYNGEE. The CDR3 region is CASSVPGLAEETQYF. The CDR3 coding sequence is TGTGCCAGCAGCGTTCCGGGACTAGCAGAAGAGACCCAGTACTTC.

V is TRBV20-1 and J is TRBJ1-2; perhaps TRBD1 as D (6 bases). The germline V and J ends were trimmed by 2 bases and 4 bases, with 23 bases remaining between them. From germline, CDR1 is DFQATT and CDR2 SNEGSKA (reference sequence). The CDR3 has 17 amino acids. The CDR3 protein is CSARSPTGRFSGYGYTF. The CDR3 nucleotides read TGCAGTGCTAGATCCCCGACAGGCCGTTTTTCGGGCTATGGCTACACCTTC.

The rearrangement uses TRBV9 and TRBJ2-1; 7 bases agree with TRBD1. Germline V gene sequence: CDR1 SGDLS, CDR2 YYNGEE. This CDR3 spans 17 amino acids. V shed 2 bases, J shed 4 bases, and the junction held 12 bases outside the gene matches. In DNA, the CDR3 is TGTGCCAGCAGCGTCACAGGGGCCGGCTTCCTATACAATGAGCAGTTCTTC. It translates to CASSVTGAGFLYNEQFF.

The chain couples TRBV5-1 to TRBJ1-4, with 9 bases matching TRBD1. J gave up 4 bases and V 1 base, and 5 bases lay outside the gene matches. The CDR3 loop spans 16 amino acids. Germline V gene data show CDR1 as SGHRS and CDR2 as YFSETQ. The CDR3 protein is CASSLTGGNVNEKLFF. DNA of the CDR3: TGCGCCAGCAGCTTGACAGGGGGCAATGTTAATGAAAAACTGTTTTTT.